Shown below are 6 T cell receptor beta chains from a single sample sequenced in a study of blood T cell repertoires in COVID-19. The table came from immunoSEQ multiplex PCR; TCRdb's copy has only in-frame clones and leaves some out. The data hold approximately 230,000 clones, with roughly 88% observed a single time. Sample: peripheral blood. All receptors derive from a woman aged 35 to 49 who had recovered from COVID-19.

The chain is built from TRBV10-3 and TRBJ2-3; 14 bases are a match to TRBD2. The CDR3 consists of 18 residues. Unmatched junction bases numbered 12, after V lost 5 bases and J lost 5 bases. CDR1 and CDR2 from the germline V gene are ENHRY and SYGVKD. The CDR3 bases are TGTGCCATCAGTCTCTCGAAGGGACTAGCGGGAGTTGGAGATACGCAGTATTTT. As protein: CAISLSKGLAGVGDTQYF.

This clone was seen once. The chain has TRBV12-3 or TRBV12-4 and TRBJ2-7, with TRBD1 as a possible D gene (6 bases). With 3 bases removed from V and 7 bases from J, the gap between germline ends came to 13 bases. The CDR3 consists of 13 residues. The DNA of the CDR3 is TGTGCCAGCAGTTTTTCAGGGGCGAGGGAGCAGTACTTC. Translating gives CASSFSGAREQYF.

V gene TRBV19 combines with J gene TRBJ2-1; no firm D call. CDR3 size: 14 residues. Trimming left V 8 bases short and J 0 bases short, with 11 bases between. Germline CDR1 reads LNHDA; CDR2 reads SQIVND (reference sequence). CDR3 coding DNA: TGTGCCAGTCTTGACCGGAGCTCCTACAATGAGCAGTTCTTC. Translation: CASLDRSSYNEQFF.

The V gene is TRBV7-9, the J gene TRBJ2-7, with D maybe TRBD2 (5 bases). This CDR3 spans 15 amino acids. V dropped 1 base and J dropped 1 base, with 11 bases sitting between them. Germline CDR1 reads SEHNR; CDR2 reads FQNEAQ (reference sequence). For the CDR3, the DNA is TGTGCCAGCAGCTTAGTTGGGAGTAGGTCCTACGAGCAGTACTTC. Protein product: CASSLVGSRSYEQYF.

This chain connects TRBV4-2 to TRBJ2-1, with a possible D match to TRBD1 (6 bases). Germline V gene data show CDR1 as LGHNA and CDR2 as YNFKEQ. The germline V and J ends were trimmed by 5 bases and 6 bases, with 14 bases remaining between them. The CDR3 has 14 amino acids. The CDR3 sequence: CASSFTGTLNEQFF. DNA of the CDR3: TGTGCCAGCAGCTTTACCGGGACACTCAATGAGCAGTTCTTC.

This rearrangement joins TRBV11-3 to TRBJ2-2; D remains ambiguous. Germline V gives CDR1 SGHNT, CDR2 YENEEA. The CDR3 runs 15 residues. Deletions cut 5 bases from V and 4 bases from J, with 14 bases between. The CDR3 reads CASSPRRVGTGELFF. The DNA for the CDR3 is TGTGCCAGCAGCCCAAGGAGAGTCGGCACCGGGGAGCTGTTTTTT.